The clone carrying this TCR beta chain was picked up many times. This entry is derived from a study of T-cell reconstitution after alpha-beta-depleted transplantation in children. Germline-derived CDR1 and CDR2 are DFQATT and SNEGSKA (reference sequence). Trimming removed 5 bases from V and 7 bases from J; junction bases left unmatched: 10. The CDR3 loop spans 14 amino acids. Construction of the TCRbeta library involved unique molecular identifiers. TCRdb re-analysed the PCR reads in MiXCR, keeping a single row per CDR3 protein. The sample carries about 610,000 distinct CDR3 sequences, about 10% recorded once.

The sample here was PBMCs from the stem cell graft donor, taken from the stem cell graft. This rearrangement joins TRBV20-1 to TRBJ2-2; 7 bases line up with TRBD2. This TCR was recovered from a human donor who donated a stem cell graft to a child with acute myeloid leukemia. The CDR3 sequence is CSAYTSAGGGELFF. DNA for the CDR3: TGCAGTGCTTACACTAGCGCTGGAGGCGGGGAGCTGTTTTTT.